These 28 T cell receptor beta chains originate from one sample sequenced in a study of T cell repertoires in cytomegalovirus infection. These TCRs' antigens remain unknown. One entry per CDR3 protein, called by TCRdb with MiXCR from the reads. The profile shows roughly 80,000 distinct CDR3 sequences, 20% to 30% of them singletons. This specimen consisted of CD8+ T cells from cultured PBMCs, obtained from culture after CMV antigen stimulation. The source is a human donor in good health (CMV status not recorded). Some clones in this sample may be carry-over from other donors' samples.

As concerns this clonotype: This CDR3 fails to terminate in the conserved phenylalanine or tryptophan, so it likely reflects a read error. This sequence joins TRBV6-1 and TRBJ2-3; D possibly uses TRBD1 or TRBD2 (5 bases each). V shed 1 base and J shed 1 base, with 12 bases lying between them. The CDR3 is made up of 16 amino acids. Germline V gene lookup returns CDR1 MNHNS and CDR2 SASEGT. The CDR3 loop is CASSEGWGPRTDTQYS. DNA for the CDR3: TGTGCCAGCAGTGAAGGGTGGGGACCTCGCACAGATACGCAGTATTCT.

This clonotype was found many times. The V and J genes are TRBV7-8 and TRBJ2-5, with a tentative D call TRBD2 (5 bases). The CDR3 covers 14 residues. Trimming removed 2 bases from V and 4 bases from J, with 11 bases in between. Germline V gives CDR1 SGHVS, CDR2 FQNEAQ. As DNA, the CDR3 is TGTGCCAGCAGCTTAAGGCCGGCGGGAGAGACCCAGTACTTC. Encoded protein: CASSLRPAGETQYF.

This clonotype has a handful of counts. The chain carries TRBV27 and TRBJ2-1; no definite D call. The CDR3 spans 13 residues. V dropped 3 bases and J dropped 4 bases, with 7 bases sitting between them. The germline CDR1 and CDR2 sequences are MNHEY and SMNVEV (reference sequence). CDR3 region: CASSLGSYNEQFF. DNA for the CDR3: TGTGCCAGCAGTTTGGGATCTTACAATGAGCAGTTCTTC.

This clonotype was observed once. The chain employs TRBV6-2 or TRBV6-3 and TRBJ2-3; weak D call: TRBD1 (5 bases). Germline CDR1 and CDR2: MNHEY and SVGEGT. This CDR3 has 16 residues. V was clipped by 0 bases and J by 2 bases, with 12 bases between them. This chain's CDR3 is CASSYSARGPTDTQYF. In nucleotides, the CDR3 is TGTGCCAGCAGTTACTCGGCAAGGGGCCCCACAGATACGCAGTATTTT.

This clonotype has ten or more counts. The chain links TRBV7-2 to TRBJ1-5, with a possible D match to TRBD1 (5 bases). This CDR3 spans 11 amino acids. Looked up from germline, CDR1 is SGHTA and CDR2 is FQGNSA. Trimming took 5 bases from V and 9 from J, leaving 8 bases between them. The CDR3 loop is CASSPGGPQHF. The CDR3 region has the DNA TGTGCCAGCAGCCCCGGGGGGCCCCAGCATTTT. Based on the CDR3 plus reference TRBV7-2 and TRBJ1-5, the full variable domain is GAGVSQSPSNKVTEKGKDVELRCDPISGHTALYWYRQSLGQGLEFLIYFQGNSAPDKSGLPSDRFSAERTGGSVSTLTIQRTQQEDSAVYLCASSPGGPQHFGDGTRLSIL.

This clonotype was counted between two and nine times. The CDR3 is CASSQEGGNLYEQYF. The CDR3 coding sequence is TGCGCCAGCAGCCAAGAAGGGGGGAACCTCTACGAGCAGTACTTC. The rearrangement uses TRBV4-3 and TRBJ2-7; possibly TRBD1 or TRBD2 for D (6 bases each). Trimming took off 0 bases at V and 3 bases at J, with 12 bases between the two ends. The germline gives CDR1 LGHNA, CDR2 YSLEER. The CDR3 has 15 amino acids.

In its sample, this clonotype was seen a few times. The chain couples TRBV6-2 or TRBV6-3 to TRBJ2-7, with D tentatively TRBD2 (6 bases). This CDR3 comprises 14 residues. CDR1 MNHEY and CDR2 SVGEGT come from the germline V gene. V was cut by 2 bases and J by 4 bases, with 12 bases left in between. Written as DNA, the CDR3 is TGTGCCAGCAGTTACATGGGGGGATCTTACGAGCAGTACTTC. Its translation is CASSYMGGSYEQYF.

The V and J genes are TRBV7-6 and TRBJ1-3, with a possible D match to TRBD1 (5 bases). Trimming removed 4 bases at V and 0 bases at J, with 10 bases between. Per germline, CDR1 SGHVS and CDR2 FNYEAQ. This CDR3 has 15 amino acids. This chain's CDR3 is CASSSRVSSGNTIYF. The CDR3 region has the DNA TGTGCCAGCAGCTCCAGGGTGAGCTCTGGAAACACCATATATTTT.

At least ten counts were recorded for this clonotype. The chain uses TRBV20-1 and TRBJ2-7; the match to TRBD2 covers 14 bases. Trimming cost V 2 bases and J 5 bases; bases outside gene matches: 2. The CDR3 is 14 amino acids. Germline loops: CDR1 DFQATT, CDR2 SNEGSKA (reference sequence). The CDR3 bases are TGCAGTGCTAGAAAGGGACTAGCGGGAGACGAGCAGTACTTC. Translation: CSARKGLAGDEQYF.

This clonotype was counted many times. CDR3 sequence (DNA): TGTGCCAGCAGTTACTCTCACAGGGCTAAGACCCAGTACTTC. It specifies CASSYSHRAKTQYF. The rearrangement links TRBV6-5 to TRBJ2-5; a possible D gene is TRBD1 (6 bases). The V end lost 0 bases, the J end lost 6 bases, and 11 bases lay between the germline ends. This CDR3 has 14 residues. Per germline, CDR1 MNHEY and CDR2 SVGAGI.

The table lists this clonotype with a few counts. The chain's CDR3 is CASSSPTAGTQETQYF. The CDR3 nucleotides are TGTGCCAGCAGTTCCCCCACAGCGGGCACACAAGAGACCCAGTACTTC. J is TRBJ2-5 and V is TRBV6-2 or TRBV6-3; D may be TRBD2 (6 bases). Germline lookup yields CDR1 MNHEY and CDR2 SVGEGT. V lost 4 bases, J lost 2 bases, and 17 bases lay in between. The CDR3 is 16 residues long.

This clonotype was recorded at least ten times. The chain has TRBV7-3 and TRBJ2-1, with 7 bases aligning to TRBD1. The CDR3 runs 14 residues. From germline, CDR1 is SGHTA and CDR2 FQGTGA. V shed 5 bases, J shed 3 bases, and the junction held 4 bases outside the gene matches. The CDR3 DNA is TGTGCCAGCAGCCTGGACAGGATCTACAATGAGCAGTTCTTC. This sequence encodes CASSLDRIYNEQFF. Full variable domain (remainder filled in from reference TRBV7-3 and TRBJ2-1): GAGVSQTPSNKVTEKGKYVELRCDPISGHTALYWYRQSLGQGPEFLIYFQGTGAADDSGLPNDRFFAVRPEGSVSTLKIQRTERGDSAVYLCASSLDRIYNEQFFGPGTRLTVL.

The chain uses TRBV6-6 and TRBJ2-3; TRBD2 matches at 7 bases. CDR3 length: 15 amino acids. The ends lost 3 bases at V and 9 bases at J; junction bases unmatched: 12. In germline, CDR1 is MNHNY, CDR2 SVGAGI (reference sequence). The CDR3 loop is CASSYPLGWEGTQYF. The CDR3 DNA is TGTGCCAGCAGTTATCCACTCGGGTGGGAGGGGACGCAGTATTTT.

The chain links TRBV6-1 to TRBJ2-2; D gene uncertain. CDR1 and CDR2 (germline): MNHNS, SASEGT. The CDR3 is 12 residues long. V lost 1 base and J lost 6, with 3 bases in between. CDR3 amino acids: CASSEGAGELFF. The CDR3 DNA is TGTGCCAGCAGTGAAGGGGCCGGGGAGCTGTTTTTT.

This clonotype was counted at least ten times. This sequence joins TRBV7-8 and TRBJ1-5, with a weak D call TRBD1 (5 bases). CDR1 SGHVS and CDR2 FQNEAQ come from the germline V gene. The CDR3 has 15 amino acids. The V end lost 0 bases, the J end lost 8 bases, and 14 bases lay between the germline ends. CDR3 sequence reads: CASSLARDDREPQHF. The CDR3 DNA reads TGTGCCAGCAGCTTAGCTAGGGACGATAGGGAGCCCCAGCATTTT. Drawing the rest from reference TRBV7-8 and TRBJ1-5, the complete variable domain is GAGVSQSPRYKVAKRGQDVALRCDPISGHVSLFWYQQALGQGPEFLTYFQNEAQLDKSGLPSDRFFAERPEGSVSTLKIQRTQQEDSAVYLCASSLARDDREPQHFGDGTRLSIL.

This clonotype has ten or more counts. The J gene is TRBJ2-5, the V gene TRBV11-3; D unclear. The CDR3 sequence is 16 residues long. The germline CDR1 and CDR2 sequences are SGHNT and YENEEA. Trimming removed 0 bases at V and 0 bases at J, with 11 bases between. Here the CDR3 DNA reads TGTGCCAGCAGCTTAGATCGAACTGGGTACCAAGAGACCCAGTACTTC. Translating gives CASSLDRTGYQETQYF. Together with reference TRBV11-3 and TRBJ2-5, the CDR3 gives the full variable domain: EAGVVQSPRYKIIEKKQPVAFWCNPISGHNTLYWYLQNLGQGPELLIRYENEEAVDDSQLPKDRFSAERLKGVDSTLKIQPAELGDSAVYLCASSLDRTGYQETQYFGPGTRLLVL.

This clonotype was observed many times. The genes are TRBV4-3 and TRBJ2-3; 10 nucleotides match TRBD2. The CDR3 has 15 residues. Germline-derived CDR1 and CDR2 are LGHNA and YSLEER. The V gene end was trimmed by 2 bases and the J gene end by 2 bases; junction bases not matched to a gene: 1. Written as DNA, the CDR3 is TGCGCCAGCAGCCAAACTAGCGGGGTCACAGATACGCAGTATTTT. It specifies CASSQTSGVTDTQYF.

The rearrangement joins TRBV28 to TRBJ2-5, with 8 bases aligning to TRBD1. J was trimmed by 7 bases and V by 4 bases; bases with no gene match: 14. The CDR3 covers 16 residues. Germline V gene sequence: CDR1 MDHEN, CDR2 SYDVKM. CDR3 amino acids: CASSSQYLTGARTQYF. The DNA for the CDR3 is TGTGCCAGCAGTTCCCAATACTTGACAGGGGCGAGGACCCAGTACTTC.

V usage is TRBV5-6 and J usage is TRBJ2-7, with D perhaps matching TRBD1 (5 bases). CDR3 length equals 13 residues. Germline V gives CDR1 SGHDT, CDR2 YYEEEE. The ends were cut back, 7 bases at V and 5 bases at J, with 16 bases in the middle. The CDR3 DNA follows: TGTGCCAGCCAAGGACAAGGCGAGGACGAGCAGTACTTC. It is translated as CASQGQGEDEQYF.

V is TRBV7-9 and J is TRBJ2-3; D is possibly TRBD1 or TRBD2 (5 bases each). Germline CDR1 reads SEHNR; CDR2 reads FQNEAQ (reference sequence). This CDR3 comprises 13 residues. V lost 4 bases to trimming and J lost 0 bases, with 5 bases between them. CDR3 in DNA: TGTGCCAGCAGCTGGGGGAGCACAGATACGCAGTATTTT. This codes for CASSWGSTDTQYF.

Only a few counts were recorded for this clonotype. CDR3 amino acids: CASSYWENEQFF. The CDR3 DNA reads as TGTGCCAGCAGTTACTGGGAGAATGAGCAGTTCTTC. V and J are TRBV6-2 or TRBV6-3 and TRBJ2-1; weak D call: TRBD2 (5 bases). CDR1 is MNHEY, CDR2 SVGEGT, per germline. The CDR3 has 12 residues. The ends were cut back, 1 base at V and 7 bases at J, with 5 bases in the middle.

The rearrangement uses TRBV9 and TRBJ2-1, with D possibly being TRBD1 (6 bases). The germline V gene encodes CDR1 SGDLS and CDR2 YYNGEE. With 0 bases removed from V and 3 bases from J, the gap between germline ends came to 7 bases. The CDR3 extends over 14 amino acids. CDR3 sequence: CASSVEDSYNEQFF. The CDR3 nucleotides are TGTGCCAGCAGCGTAGAGGACAGCTACAATGAGCAGTTCTTC.

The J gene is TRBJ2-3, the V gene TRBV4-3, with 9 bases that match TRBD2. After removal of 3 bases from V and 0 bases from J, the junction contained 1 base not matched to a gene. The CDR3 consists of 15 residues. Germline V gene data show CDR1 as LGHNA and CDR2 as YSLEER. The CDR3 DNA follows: TGCGCCAGCAGCCACCTAGCGGGAAGCACAGATACGCAGTATTTT. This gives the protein CASSHLAGSTDTQYF.

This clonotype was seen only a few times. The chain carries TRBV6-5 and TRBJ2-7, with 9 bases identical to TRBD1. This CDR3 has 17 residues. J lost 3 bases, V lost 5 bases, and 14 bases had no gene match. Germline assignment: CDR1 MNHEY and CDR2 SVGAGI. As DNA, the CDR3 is TGTGCCAGCAGTCCCCGTGGGGGGGGACAGGGAGTCTACGAGCAGTACTTC. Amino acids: CASSPRGGGQGVYEQYF.

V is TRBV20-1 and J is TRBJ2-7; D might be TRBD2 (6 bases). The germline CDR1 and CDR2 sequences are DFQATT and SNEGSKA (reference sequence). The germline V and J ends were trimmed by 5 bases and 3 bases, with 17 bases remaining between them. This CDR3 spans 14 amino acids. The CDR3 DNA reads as TGCAGTGCTGATTCGACTGCCGGGGGCTACGAGCAGTACTTC. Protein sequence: CSADSTAGGYEQYF.

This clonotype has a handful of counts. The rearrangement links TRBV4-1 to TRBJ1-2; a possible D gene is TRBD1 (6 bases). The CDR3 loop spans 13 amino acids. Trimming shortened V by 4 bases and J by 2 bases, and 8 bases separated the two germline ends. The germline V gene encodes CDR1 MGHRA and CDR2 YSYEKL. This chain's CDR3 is CASSPGTNYGYTF. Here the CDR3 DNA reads TGCGCCAGCAGCCCGGGGACAAACTATGGCTACACCTTC.

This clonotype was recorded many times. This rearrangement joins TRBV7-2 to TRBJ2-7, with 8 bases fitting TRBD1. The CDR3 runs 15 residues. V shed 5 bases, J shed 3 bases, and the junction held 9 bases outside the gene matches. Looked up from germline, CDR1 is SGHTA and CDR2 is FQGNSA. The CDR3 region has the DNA TGTGCCAGCAGCCCCTGGACAGGGCTCCTCTACGAGCAGTACTTC. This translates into CASSPWTGLLYEQYF.

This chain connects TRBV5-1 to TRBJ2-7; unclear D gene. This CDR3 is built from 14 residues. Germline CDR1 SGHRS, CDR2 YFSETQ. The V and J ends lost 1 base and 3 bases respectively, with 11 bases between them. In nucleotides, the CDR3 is TGCGCCAGCAGCTTGACCCACTCCGACTACGAGCAGTACTTC. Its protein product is CASSLTHSDYEQYF.